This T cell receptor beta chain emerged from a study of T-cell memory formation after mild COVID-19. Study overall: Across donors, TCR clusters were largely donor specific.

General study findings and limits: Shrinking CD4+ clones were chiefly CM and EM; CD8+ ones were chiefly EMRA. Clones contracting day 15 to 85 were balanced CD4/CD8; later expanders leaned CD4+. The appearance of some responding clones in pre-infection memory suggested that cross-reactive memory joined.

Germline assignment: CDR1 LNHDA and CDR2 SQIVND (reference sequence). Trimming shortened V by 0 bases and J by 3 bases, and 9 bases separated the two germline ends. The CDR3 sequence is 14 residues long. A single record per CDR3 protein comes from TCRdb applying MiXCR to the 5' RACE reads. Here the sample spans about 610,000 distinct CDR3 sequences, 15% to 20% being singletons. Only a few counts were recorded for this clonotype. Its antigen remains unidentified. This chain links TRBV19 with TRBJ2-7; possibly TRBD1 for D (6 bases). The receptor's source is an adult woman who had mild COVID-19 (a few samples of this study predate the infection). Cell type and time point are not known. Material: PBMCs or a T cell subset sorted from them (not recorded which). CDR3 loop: CASSIDSQGYEQYF. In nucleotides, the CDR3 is TGTGCCAGTAGTATAGATTCACAGGGCTACGAGCAGTACTTC.